The clone carrying this TCR beta chain appeared many times. Its antigen is not identified. Construction of TCR beta libraries relied on iRepertoire HTBI primers and on Arm-PCR targeting CDR3 regions. TCRdb analysed the multiplex PCR reads with MiXCR anew, one entry per CDR3 protein. The sample records approximately 540,000 distinct CDR3 sequences, 12% being singletons. Time point: newly diagnosed GD, antithyroid drugs for less than 3 months. The TCR library was made from RNA extracted from PBMCs. The patients were enrolled through endocrinology in Xi'an, China. V gave up 4 bases and J gave up 6 bases, with 14 bases separating them. The CDR3 runs 13 residues. CDR1 and CDR2 from the germline V gene are SGHRS and YFSETQ. This record comes from a study of regulatory T cells in long-lasting Graves disease. Study-level results: Persistent Graves' disease cases displayed lower TCR diversity than newly diagnosed ones. Preferential use of TRBV28, TRBJ1-2 and TRBJ2-5 was seen in persistent disease.

These data were likewise used in another study, on T cells in Graves' hyperthyroidism and ophthalmopathy. That paper notes: From stable hyperthyroidism, ophthalmopathy was set apart by a 13 V-J model.

Sequenced material: peripheral blood mononuclear cells (PBMCs), taken at new diagnosis, from a patient treated with antithyroid drugs. V and J are TRBV5-1 and TRBJ2-7, with unresolved D. This sequence originates from a woman in her twenties or thirties with Graves disease. Here the CDR3 reads CASSPVSGGEQYF. As DNA, the CDR3 is TGCGCCAGCAGCCCTGTATCAGGCGGCGAGCAGTACTTC. Combining the CDR3 with reference TRBV5-1 and TRBJ2-7 gives the whole variable domain KAGVTQTPRYLIKTRGQQVTLSCSPISGHRSVSWYQQTPGQGLQFLFEYFSETQRNKGNFPGRFSGRQFSNSRSEMNVSTLELGDSALYLCASSPVSGGEQYFGPGTRLTVT.